This entry lists 16 T cell receptor beta chains sequenced from one sample in a study of CD8 T cells in ankylosing spondylitis. Via MiXCR, TCRdb re-called the 5' RACE reads, giving one row per CDR3 protein. The sample contains some 150,000 distinct CDR3 sequences, approximately 10% of which appear only once. The sequencing sample was made of blood, either unsorted or a sorted T cell fraction (not recorded which). These receptor sequences come from a female donor with ankylosing spondylitis or in good health (not recorded which).

The sample holds many counts of this clonotype. The V call is TRBV12-3 or TRBV12-4, the J call TRBJ1-5, with D unclear. V lost 5 bases to trimming and J lost 3 bases, with 5 bases between them. There are 12 residues in the CDR3. CDR3 sequence reads: CASSPTNQPQHF. DNA for the CDR3: TGTGCCAGCAGTCCCACCAATCAGCCCCAGCATTTT.

There are many counts of this clonotype. The chain has TRBV6-1 and TRBJ2-7, with 9 bases fitting TRBD1. This CDR3 contains 16 residues. Germline V gives CDR1 MNHNS, CDR2 SASEGT. Trimming took 6 bases from V and 1 from J; bases not matched to a gene: 10. The CDR3 DNA sequence: TGTGCCAGCAGCGCCCTACCGGGACAGGGATCCTACGAGCAGTACTTC. This codes for CASSALPGQGSYEQYF.

About this clonotype itself: A read error may explain this, as a much larger clone is one base away. This CDR3 fails to terminate in the conserved phenylalanine or tryptophan, so it likely reflects a read error. The V call is TRBV29-1, the J call TRBJ1-1; D call uncertain. The CDR3 is 11 residues long. Trimming removed 4 bases at V and 4 bases at J, with 7 bases between. Per germline, CDR1 SQVTM and CDR2 ANQGSEA. CDR3 bases: TGCAGCGTTGTGGAGGGCACTGAAGCTTTCTCT. Translated, it gives CSVVEGTEAFS.

With respect to this clonotype: One base away lies a much larger clone, so this may be a sequencing read error. The V call is TRBV7-9, the J call TRBJ2-2, with 7 bases that match TRBD2. V was pared by 7 bases and J by 6 bases, with 11 bases of the junction left unmatched. The CDR3 covers 15 residues. CDR1 and CDR2 from the germline V gene are SEHNR and FQNEAQ (reference sequence). CDR3 region: CASTGASGFAGELFF. The CDR3 nucleotides are TGTGCCAGCACCGGGGCTAGCGGTTTCGCCGGGGAGCTGTTTTTT.

This clonotype was found many times. The J gene is TRBJ1-1, the V gene TRBV5-1; D gene uncertain. The CDR3 is made up of 15 amino acids. Deletions cut 0 bases from V and 3 bases from J, with 12 bases between. The germline CDR1 and CDR2 sequences are SGHRS and YFSETQ. The CDR3 region is CASSLVGGGDTEAFF. The CDR3 DNA is TGCGCCAGCAGCTTGGTAGGAGGTGGGGACACTGAAGCTTTCTTT.

This clonotype was observed many times. The chain is built from TRBV12-3 or TRBV12-4 and TRBJ1-1; D unresolved. CDR3 length equals 13 residues. The V gene lost 5 bases and the J gene lost 1 base, with 8 bases spanning the gap. The CDR3 reads CASSPQKNTEAFF. For the CDR3, the DNA is TGTGCCAGCAGTCCGCAGAAGAACACTGAAGCTTTCTTT.

This clonotype occurred many times. J is TRBJ2-1 and V is TRBV5-6, with D perhaps TRBD1 (5 bases). Germline assignment: CDR1 SGHDT and CDR2 YYEEEE. The CDR3 loop spans 17 amino acids. V lost 2 bases to trimming and J lost 1 base, with 16 bases between them. CDR3 nucleotide sequence: TGTGCCAGCAGCTTACGGTTAACAGGCCTATCCTACAATGAGCAGTTCTTC. Translation: CASSLRLTGLSYNEQFF. The variable domain in full, completed from reference TRBV5-6 and TRBJ2-1, reads DAGVTQSPTHLIKTRGQQVTLRCSPKSGHDTVSWYQQALGQGPQFIFQYYEEEERQRGNFPDRFSGHQFPNYSSELNVNALLLGDSALYLCASSLRLTGLSYNEQFFGPGTRLTVL.

Many counts were recorded for this clonotype. J is TRBJ1-6 and V is TRBV3-1; D ambiguous. The V gene's germline CDR1 is LGHDT and CDR2 YNNKEL (reference sequence). CDR3 length: 15 amino acids. Trimming removed 2 bases from V and 7 bases from J, with 12 bases in between. For the CDR3, the DNA is TGTGCCAGCAGCCAACCGGGATCTGGGAATTCACCCCTCCACTTT. Its protein is CASSQPGSGNSPLHF.

This clonotype was detected a few times. V and J are TRBV27 and TRBJ1-1; D call uncertain. Trimming removed 10 bases from V and 6 bases from J, with 15 bases in between. The CDR3 has 12 residues. Per the germline V gene, CDR1 is MNHEY and CDR2 is SMNVEV (reference sequence). This chain's CDR3 is CAIHLSGAEAFF. The CDR3 DNA follows: TGTGCCATCCACCTCTCGGGAGCTGAAGCTTTCTTT.

This clonotype has just one count. The chain joins TRBV3-1 to TRBJ2-2; possibly TRBD1 for D (5 bases). The germline CDR1 and CDR2 sequences are LGHDT and YNNKEL (reference sequence). Trimming took off 5 bases at V and 7 bases at J, with 17 bases between the two ends. This CDR3 comprises 15 residues. The chain's CDR3 is CASSVVSGSGGELFF. CDR3 sequence (DNA): TGTGCCAGCAGCGTAGTATCAGGGTCCGGCGGGGAGCTGTTTTTT.

Points on this clonotype: At one end, the junction sequence differs from germline, possibly due to a read error. J is TRBJ2-5 and V is TRBV5-1; 9 nucleotides agree with TRBD2. Germline CDR1 reads SGHRS; CDR2 reads YFSETQ. The CDR3 covers 15 residues. CDR3 region: CASSLDLAGSKTQSF. In DNA, the CDR3 is TGCGCCAGCAGCTTGGATCTAGCGGGGAGTAAGACCCAGTCCTTC.

This clonotype was found many times. The chain carries TRBV5-1 and TRBJ2-2; D perhaps matches TRBD1 (6 bases). Germline values: CDR1 SGHRS, CDR2 YFSETQ. This CDR3 comprises 15 residues. Trimming removed 4 bases from V and 4 bases from J, with 14 bases in between. CDR3 protein: CASSVRGALTGELFF. As DNA, the CDR3 is TGCGCCAGCAGCGTCAGGGGAGCTCTCACCGGGGAGCTGTTTTTT.

In its sample, this clonotype was seen many times. The genes are TRBV19 and TRBJ2-3, with 7 positions matching TRBD2. Germline V gives CDR1 LNHDA, CDR2 SQIVND (reference sequence). The CDR3 loop spans 18 amino acids. V lost 6 bases to trimming and J lost 2 bases; unmatched junction nucleotides: 17. The DNA of the CDR3 is TGTGCCAGTAGCGGTCGGCCCCCATATGCGGGGGTCACAGATACGCAGTATTTT. Residues: CASSGRPPYAGVTDTQYF.

The chain has TRBV20-1 and TRBJ2-1; a weak D match, TRBD2 (6 bases). The ends were cut back, 0 bases at V and 4 bases at J, with 7 bases in the middle. In germline, CDR1 is DFQATT, CDR2 SNEGSKA (reference sequence). The CDR3 spans 13 residues. The CDR3: CSARDAGYNEQFF. DNA of the CDR3: TGCAGTGCTAGAGATGCGGGGTACAATGAGCAGTTCTTC.

V and J are TRBV28 and TRBJ2-2, with D uncertain. The V gene lost 10 bases and the J gene lost 4 bases, with 13 bases spanning the gap. Germline lookup yields CDR1 MDHEN and CDR2 SYDVKM. The CDR3 is 13 residues long. The CDR3: CAMALGRTGELFF. In DNA, the CDR3 is TGTGCCATGGCCCTAGGGCGCACCGGGGAGCTGTTTTTT.

This clonotype was counted at least ten times. This chain uses TRBV11-2 with TRBJ1-4; TRBD1 matches at 9 bases. Germline V gene data show CDR1 as SGHAT and CDR2 as FQNNGV. The CDR3 loop spans 14 amino acids. Trimming took 3 bases from V and 5 from J; bases not matched to a gene: 1. The CDR3 sequence: CASSFGTGNEKLFF. For the CDR3, the DNA is TGTGCCAGCAGCTTCGGGACAGGGAATGAAAAACTGTTTTTT.